This T cell receptor beta chain originates from a study of T cell changes during pregnancy in multiple sclerosis. The trim removed 7 bases at V and 5 bases at J, leaving 11 bases unmatched. The CDR3 totals 16 residues. In germline, CDR1 is MNHNY, CDR2 SVGAGI (reference sequence). The data were produced by immunoSEQ multiplex PCR, yet TCRdb's version contains in-frame clones alone and is incomplete. The sample consists of some 96,000 clones, 80% to 95% of them appearing once. The J gene is TRBJ1-4, the V gene TRBV6-6, with 9 bases that match TRBD1. The sequence derives from a female donor with multiple sclerosis, enrolled in a pregnancy study. Specimen: peripheral blood, collected after pregnancy. CDR3 sequence reads: CASTTAWDRVNEKLFF. The CDR3 coding sequence is TGTGCCAGCACGACCGCATGGGACAGGGTCAATGAAAAACTGTTTTTT.